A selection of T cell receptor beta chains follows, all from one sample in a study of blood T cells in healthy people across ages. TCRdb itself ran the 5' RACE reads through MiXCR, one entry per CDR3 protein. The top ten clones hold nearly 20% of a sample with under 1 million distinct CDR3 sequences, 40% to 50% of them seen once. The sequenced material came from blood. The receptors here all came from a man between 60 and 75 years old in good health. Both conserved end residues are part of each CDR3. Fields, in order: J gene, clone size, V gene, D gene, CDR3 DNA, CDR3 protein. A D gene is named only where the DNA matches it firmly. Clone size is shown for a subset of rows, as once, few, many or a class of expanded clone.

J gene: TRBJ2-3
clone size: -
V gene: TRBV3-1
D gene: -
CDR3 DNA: TGTGCCAGCAGCCTCAGACATCGCACAGATACGCAGTATTTT
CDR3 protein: CASSLRHRTDTQYF

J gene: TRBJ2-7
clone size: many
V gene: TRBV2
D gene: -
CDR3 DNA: TGTGCCAGCACCCCAGCGGCGATCTCCTACGAGCAGTACTTC
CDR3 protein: CASTPAAISYEQYF

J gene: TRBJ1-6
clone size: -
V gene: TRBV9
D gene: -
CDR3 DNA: TGTGCCAGCAGCGTATACGACCGGCCTGGAGGTTCACCCCTCCACTTT
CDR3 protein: CASSVYDRPGGSPLHF

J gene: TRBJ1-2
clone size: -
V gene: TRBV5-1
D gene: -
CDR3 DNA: TGCGCCAGCAGCCCGGATGGGCAGGGCTGTGGCTACACCTTC
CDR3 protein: CASSPDGQGCGYTF

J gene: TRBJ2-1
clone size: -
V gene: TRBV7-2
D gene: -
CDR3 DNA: TGTGCCAGCAGCCCACAGACTACACTCGGCGCCTACAATGAGCAGTTCTTC
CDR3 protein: CASSPQTTLGAYNEQFF

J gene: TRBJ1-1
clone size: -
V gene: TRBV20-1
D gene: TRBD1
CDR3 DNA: TGCAGTGCTAGACCCCCCGGGACAGGGGAAACTGAAGCTTTCTTT
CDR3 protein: CSARPPGTGETEAFF

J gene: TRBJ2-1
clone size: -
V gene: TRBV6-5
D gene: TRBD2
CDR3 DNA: TGTGCCAGCAGTTATGAGTTCGGGGGGATCCCCAATGAGCAGTTCTTC
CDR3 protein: CASSYEFGGIPNEQFF

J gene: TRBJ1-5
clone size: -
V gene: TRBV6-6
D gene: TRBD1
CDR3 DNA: TGTGCTCTTCGAGGGGGCGGTCAGCCCCAGCATTTT
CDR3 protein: CALRGGGQPQHF

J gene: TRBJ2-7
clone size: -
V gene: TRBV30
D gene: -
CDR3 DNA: TGTGCCTGGGGGGTCGGTACCCAGTACTTC
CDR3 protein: CAWGVGTQYF

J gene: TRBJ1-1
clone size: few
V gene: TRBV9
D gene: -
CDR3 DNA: TGTGCCAGCAGCGTAGTGGTCAGTACGAACACTGAAGCTTTCTTT
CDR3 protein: CASSVVVSTNTEAFF

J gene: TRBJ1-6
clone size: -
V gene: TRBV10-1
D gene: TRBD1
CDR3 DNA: TGCGCCAGCAGCGAGGACAGGGCAAATTCACCCCCCCACTTT
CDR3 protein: CASSEDRANSPPHF

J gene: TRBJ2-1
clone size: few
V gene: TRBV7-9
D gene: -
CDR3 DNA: TGTGCCAGCACGCTCGGCGGGGAAAAGTACAATGAGCAGTTCTTC
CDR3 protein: CASTLGGEKYNEQFF

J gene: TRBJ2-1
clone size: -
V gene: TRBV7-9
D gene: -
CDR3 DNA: TGTGCCAGCAGCTTCTCGGCCTACAATGAGCAGTTCTTC
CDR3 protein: CASSFSAYNEQFF

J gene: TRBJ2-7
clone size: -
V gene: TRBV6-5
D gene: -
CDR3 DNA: TGTGCCAGCAGTTACTCGACCGATATGGGGGAGCAGTACTTC
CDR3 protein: CASSYSTDMGEQYF

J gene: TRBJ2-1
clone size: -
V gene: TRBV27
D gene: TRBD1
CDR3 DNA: TGTGCCAGCCAAACAGGGGGGTCCTACAATGAGCAGTTCTTC
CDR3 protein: CASQTGGSYNEQFF

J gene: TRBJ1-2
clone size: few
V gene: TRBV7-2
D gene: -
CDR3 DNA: TGTGCCAGTCACTCCCCGGACAGCTATGGCTACACCTTC
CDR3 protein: CASHSPDSYGYTF

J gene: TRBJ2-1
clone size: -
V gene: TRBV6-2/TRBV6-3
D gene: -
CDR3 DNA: TGTGCCAGCAGCGGGGGCATATATCATGAGCAGTTCTTC
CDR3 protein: CASSGGIYHEQFF

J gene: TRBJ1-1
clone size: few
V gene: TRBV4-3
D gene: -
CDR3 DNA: TGCGCCAGCAGCCCAGAGGGGTACCCAGGGGAGACTGAAGCTTTCTTT
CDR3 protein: CASSPEGYPGETEAFF

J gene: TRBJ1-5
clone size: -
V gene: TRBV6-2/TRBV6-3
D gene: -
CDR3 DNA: TGTGCCAGCAGTGACGCGGCGGGCAATCAGCCCCAGCATTTT
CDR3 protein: CASSDAAGNQPQHF

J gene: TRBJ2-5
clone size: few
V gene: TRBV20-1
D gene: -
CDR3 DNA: TGCAGTGCTAGACCCTCCTGGGACTCTCAAGAGACCCAGTACTTC
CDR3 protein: CSARPSWDSQETQYF

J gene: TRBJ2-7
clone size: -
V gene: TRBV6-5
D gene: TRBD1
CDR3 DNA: TGTGCCAGCAGTTCCCCCCGGGACAGGGCTTCCCCCTACGAGCAGTACTTC
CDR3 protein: CASSSPRDRASPYEQYF

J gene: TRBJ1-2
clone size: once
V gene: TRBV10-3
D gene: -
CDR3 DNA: TGTGTCATCAGTGAGGACAGTAACTATGGCTACACCTTC
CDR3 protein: CVISEDSNYGYTF

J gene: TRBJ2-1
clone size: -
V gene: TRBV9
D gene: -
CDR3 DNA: TGTGCCAGCAGCGTCTCTTCCCCCACTGGCGAGCAGTTCTTC
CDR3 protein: CASSVSSPTGEQFF

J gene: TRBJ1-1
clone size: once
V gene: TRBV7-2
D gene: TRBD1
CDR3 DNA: TGTGCCAGCAGCTTAGGGGACAGCTCCGGCGCTGAAGCTTTCTTT
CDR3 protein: CASSLGDSSGAEAFF

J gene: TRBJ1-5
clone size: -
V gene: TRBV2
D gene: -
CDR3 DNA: TGTGCCAGCAGTGACCAGGGAGGCAATCAGCCCCAGCATTTT
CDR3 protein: CASSDQGGNQPQHF

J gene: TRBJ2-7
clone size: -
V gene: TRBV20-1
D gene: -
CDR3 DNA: TGCAGTACTAGAGAGCTCCGGGACGTCGTCTACGAGCAGTACTTC
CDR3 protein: CSTRELRDVVYEQYF

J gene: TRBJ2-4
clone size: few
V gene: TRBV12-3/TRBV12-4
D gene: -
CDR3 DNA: TGTGCCAGCAGGCCGACAGCTGGAGAGCAGTACTTC
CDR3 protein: CASRPTAGEQYF

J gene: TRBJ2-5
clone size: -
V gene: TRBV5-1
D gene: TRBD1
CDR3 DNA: TGCGCCAGCAGCTTATCGACAGGGGGTGGTCAAGAGACCCAGTACTTC
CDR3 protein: CASSLSTGGGQETQYF

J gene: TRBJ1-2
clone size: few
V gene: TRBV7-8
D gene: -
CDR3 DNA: TGTGCCAGCAGCTTAGTCACCGTAACAGGCCCTTCGGGCTACACCTTC
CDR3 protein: CASSLVTVTGPSGYTF

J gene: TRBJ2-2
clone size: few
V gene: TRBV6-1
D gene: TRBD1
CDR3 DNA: TGTGCCAGCATGGGGACAGTCAACACCGGGGAGCTGTTTTTT
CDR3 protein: CASMGTVNTGELFF

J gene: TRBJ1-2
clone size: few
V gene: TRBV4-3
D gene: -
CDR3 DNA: TGCGCCAGCAGCCAAGATTCGACAGGACCTTATGGCTACACCTTC
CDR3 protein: CASSQDSTGPYGYTF

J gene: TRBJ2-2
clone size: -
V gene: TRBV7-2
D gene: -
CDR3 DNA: TGTGCCAGCAGCGCTCAGGGTACCGGGGAGCTGTTTTTT
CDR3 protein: CASSAQGTGELFF

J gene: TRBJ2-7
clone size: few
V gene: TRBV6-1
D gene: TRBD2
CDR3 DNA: TGTGCCAGCAGTGGGCTAGCGGGGGGAACCTCCTACGAGCAGTACTTC
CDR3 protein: CASSGLAGGTSYEQYF

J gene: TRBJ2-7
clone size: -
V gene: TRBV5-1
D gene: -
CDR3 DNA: TGCGCCAGCAGCACCGCTGGGACTGGCGTCTATGAGCAGTACTTC
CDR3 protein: CASSTAGTGVYEQYF

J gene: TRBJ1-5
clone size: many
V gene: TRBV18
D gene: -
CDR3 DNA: TGTGCCAGCTCACCAATTGCCGAGAATCAGCCCCAGCATTTT
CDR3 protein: CASSPIAENQPQHF

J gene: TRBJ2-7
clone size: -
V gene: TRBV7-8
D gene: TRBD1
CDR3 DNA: TGTGCCGGCAGCTTAGGGGGGACAGGGGGCGCGATCACCTACGAGCAGTACTTC
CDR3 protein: CAGSLGGTGGAITYEQYF